Here is one T cell receptor (beta chain) with its context. Its specificity is unknown. This sample was taken from a study of cytomegalovirus exposure and HLA in healthy donors. The study's findings and limits: For TCR beta chains, V- and J-gene trimming was later linked to a missense DCLRE1C variant. The investigators catalogued 150 or so TCR beta chains as cytomegalovirus-associated. A later analysis reportedly found fewer N-insertions in an Asian-associated ancestry cluster than the roughly 670-donor mean.

PCR was performed using 60 Vbeta and 13 Jbeta primers. Assay: immunoSEQ multiplex PCR; the TCRdb copy retains only in-frame clones and omits some. The sample lists 200,000 to 250,000 clones; 82% were seen once. The receptor comes from a woman in her thirties or forties in good health and CMV-seropositive. Sequenced: PBMCs.

The CDR3 loop is CASSSPGATEAFF. The CDR3 coding sequence is TGTGCCAGCAGTTCCCCAGGGGCGACTGAAGCTTTCTTT. The rearrangement joins TRBV6-5 to TRBJ1-1; the D gene is possibly TRBD1 (6 bases). The germline CDR1 and CDR2 sequences are MNHEY and SVGAGI. The CDR3 is 13 amino acids. V gave up 4 bases and J gave up 5 bases, with 11 bases separating them.